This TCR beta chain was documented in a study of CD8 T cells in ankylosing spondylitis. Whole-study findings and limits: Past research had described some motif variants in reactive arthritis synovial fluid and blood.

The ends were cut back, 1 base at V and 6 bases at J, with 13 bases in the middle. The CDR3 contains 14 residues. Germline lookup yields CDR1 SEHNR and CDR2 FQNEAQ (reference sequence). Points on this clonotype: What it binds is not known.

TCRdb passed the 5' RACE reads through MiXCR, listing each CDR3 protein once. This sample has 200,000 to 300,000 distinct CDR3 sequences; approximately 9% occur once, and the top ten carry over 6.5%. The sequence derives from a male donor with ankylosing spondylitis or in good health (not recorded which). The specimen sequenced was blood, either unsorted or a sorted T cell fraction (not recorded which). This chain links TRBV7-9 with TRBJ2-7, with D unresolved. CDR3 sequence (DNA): TGTGCCAGCAGCTTAGTACTGGGTGAGGTCGAGCAGTACTTC. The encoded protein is CASSLVLGEVEQYF.